This T cell receptor (beta chain) was profiled in a study of shared clonotypes between healthy human individuals. Study-wide results and caveats: Sharing across several donors was seen in roughly 5% of naive CD4 clonotypes. What naive subsets generally showed was a larger estimated richness than memory subsets showed.

Clones were read by immunoSEQ multiplex PCR, and TCRdb kept only the in-frame ones, dropping some. In the table there are 1.6 million or so clones, around 97% of which are singletons. This CDR3 spans 12 amino acids. In germline, CDR1 is MDHEN, CDR2 SYDVKM. Between the trimmed V and J ends, which lost 7 bases and 8 bases, there was a span of 11 bases. Comment on this clone: Its antigen remains unknown.

The origin of this receptor is a man under 40 in good health. This chain joins TRBV28 and TRBJ1-4; D might be TRBD1 (5 bases). Input material: naive CD4+ T cells sorted from blood. The subset is: CD45RA+ positively selected. CDR3 nucleotides: TGTGCCAGCACCAGACAGATGGAAAAACTGTTTTTT. Its translation: CASTRQMEKLFF.